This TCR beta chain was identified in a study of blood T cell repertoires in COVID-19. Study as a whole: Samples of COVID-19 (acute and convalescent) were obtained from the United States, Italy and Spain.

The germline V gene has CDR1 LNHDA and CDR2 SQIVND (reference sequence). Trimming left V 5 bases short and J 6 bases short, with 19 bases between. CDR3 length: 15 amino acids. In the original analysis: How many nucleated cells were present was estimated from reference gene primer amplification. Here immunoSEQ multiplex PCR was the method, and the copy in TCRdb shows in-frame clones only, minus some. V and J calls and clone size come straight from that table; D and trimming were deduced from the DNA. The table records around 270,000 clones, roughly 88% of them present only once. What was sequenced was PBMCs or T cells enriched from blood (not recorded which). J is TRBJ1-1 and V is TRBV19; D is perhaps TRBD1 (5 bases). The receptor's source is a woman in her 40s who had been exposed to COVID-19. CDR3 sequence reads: CASSQGDMAAPEAFF. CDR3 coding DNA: TGTGCCAGTAGTCAAGGGGATATGGCGGCTCCTGAAGCTTTCTTT.